This T cell receptor (beta chain) was recorded in a study of cytomegalovirus exposure and HLA in healthy donors. The V gene's germline CDR1 is ENHRY and CDR2 SYGVKD. Trimming cost V 4 bases and J 6 bases, with 20 bases left between them. The CDR3 is 16 residues long. PCR primers comprised 60 Vbeta and 13 Jbeta primers. Profiling relied on immunoSEQ multiplex PCR, and the TCRdb table lists in-frame clones only, not all of them. The data hold about 110,000 clones, with approximately 70% observed a single time. The V and J genes are TRBV10-3 and TRBJ2-3, with D possibly being TRBD2 (7 bases). This TCR was sampled from a man under 40 in good health and CMV-seropositive. Sequencing used PBMCs. This CDR3 is CAISGGPGLMGDTQYF. CDR3 bases: TGTGCCATCAGTGGGGGGCCGGGACTAATGGGGGATACGCAGTATTTT.